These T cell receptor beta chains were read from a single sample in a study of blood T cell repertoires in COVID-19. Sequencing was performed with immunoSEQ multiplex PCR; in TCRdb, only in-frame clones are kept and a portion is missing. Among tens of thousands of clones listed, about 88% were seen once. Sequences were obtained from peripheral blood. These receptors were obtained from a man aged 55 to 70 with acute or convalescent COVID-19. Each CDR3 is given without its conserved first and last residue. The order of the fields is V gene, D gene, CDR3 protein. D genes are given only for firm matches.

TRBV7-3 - ASSLRSGGANTEAF
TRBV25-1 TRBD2 ASSESRGRLYNEQF
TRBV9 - ASSSAGALDEKLF
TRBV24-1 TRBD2 ATSDFSGTSGGTGELF
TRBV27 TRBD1 ASSLRQGDHNEQF
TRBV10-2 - ASSIIQETQY
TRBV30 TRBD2 AWSALAGSTGELF
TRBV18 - ASSSGLNTGELF
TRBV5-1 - ASSADTYNSPLH
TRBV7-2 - ASSTLGGGVQPQH
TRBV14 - ASSRLGGNQPQH
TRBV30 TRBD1 AWSGTGLGTEAF
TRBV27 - ASSYSGDLQPQH
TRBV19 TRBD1 ASSWTGQDEKLF
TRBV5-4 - ASSLQAGSGYGYT
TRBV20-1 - SARSGYGYT
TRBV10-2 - ASSDPGLPNSPLH
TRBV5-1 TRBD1 ASRLRDRTEYGYT
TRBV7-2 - ASSLVSGWGYGNTIY
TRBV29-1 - SVLTGAGGPLH
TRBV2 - ATGRGGEAF
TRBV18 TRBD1 ASSLGTDTNYGYT
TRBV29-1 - SVSSGDNSPLH